This record concerns one T cell receptor (beta chain) sequence. The repertoire was sequenced with immunoSEQ multiplex PCR; TCRdb's copy has only in-frame clones and lacks some. Here the sample spans about 110,000 clones, about 89% being singletons. V lost 4 bases to trimming and J lost 3 bases, with 10 bases between them. Germline assignment: CDR1 SGHRS and CDR2 YFSETQ. The CDR3 runs 13 residues. This specimen belongs to a study of T cell changes during pregnancy in multiple sclerosis. The chain is built from TRBV5-1 and TRBJ1-2; possibly TRBD1 for D (5 bases). Sequenced material: peripheral blood, taken before pregnancy. The receptor was derived from a female donor with multiple sclerosis, enrolled in a pregnancy study. Here the CDR3 reads CASSATEDYGYTF. The CDR3 DNA follows: TGCGCCAGCAGCGCGACAGAAGACTATGGCTACACCTTC. Together with reference TRBV5-1 and TRBJ1-2, the CDR3 gives the full variable domain: KAGVTQTPRYLIKTRGQQVTLSCSPISGHRSVSWYQQTPGQGLQFLFEYFSETQRNKGNFPGRFSGRQFSNSRSEMNVSTLELGDSALYLCASSATEDYGYTFGSGTRLTVV.